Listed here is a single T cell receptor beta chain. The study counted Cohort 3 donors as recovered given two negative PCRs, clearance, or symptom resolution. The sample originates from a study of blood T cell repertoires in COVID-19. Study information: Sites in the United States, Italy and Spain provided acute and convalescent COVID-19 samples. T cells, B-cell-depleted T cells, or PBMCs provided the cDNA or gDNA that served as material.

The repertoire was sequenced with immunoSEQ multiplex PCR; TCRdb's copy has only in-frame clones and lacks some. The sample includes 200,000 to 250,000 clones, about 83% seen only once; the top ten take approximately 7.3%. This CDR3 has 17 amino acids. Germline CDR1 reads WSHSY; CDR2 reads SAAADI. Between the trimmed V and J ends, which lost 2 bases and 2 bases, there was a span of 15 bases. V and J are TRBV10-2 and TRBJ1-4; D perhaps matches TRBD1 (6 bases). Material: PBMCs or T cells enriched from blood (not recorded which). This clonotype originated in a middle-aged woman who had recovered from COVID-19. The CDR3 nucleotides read TGCGCCAGCAGTGAGACAGGGACCAGTGTGACTAATGAAAAACTGTTTTTT. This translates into CASSETGTSVTNEKLFF.